This record covers a single T cell receptor (beta chain). Its specific antigen is unknown. No base quality values were provided; no much bigger clone lies one nucleotide off. This sample was taken from a study of cytomegalovirus exposure and HLA in healthy donors (dated by TCRdb to about 2017). General notes on the study: According to a later analysis, the 120 or so validation repertoires were produced on the same platform as the approximately 600 repertoires of the first cohort. The study aimed to test whether cataloging public T cell receptors could reveal signatures of past pathogen exposure. In addition to the first cohort of several hundred subjects, a separate validation cohort of over 90 different subjects was used. The study combined high-throughput TCR immunosequencing, statistical association of individual TCRs with disease status, and machine learning to predict cytomegalovirus infection status.

The investigation overall reported the following: A later analysis had no HLA typing for the validation cohort, so co-occurrence there was scored across all 130 or so repertoires. Across donors, most TCR sequences were observed very rarely, whereas some public TCRs were present in many individuals. The study listed 164 TCR beta chains as associated with cytomegalovirus. A later analysis found that TCRs clustered in the first cohort also tended to co-occur in the roughly 120 validation repertoires, with 90% to 95% of cluster scores above 0. A few of the identified cytomegalovirus-associated TCR beta chains were confirmed in vitro to be specific for cytomegalovirus antigens. The classifier was reported to diagnose cytomegalovirus status with high specificity and sensitivity in both the original cohort and the validation cohort. According to the authors, the approach could potentially be generalized to other disease states and immunological phenotypes.

Donors formed part of the validation cohort, which comprised about 130 subjects and was distinct from the first cohort of under 800 subjects. The receptor library was made with the immunoSEQ multiplex PCR assay. Regarding the original processing steps: A statistical classification framework was built to diagnose cytomegalovirus status from the catalog of TCR beta chain sequences. Drawn from immuneACCESS, this table holds only the in-frame rearrangements with V and J called that TCRdb kept. Clones are partly lost; checked studies trace under half to an unresolved V gene and leave the rest unexplained. V, J and clone size are taken as reported in that table, and D and trimming were inferred from the DNA itself. Within this sample are 110,000 to 150,000 clones, with approximately 94% of them counted one time only. The ten largest clones add up to 1.5% to 2% of the sample. This TCR was sampled from a man aged 18 to 35 in good health and CMV-seropositive. Input material: PBMCs.

Here the CDR3 is given as CARSRRSKQETQYF. The sequenced DNA: TGTGCCAGAAGCCGGCGTAGCAAGCAAGAGACCCAGTACTTC. The V gene is TRBV5-3 and the J gene is TRBJ2-5; confidence is insufficient to name the D gene. TRBV5-3 is noted as an ORF with a role that remains uncertain. Its CDR3 holds 14 amino acids, cysteine through phenylalanine. The entry retains the CDR3 DNA only, 42 bases that are in frame from base 1. Trimming removed 4 bases from V and 2 bases from J, leaving 12 bases between the germline ends.